This T cell receptor (beta chain) was found in a study of vaccination effects on CD4 cells after COVID-19. Antigen-specific CD4+ T cells were expanded (with viral peptide pools) by the ViraFEST assay ahead of sequencing. Following 10 days of culture, CD4+ T cells were isolated. Each participant was given two doses of one vaccine (BNT162b2 or mRNA-1273). Only in-frame clones appear in the TCRdb table, and some are missing; sequencing was by immunoSEQ multiplex PCR. In the table there are 20,000 to 25,000 clones, almost 70% of which are singletons. The CDR3 length is 15 residues. Germline values: CDR1 SGHRS, CDR2 YFSETQ. Trimming left V 0 bases short and J 0 bases short, with 7 bases between. This clone was seen only a few times. As yet, its antigen is unknown. Study observations and caveats: Infection-derived and vaccine-derived clones contracted markedly late after vaccination.

The sequence was collected from a human donor who received a COVID-19 vaccine. V gene TRBV5-1 combines with J gene TRBJ2-1; D ambiguous. The sequencing here drew on CD4+ T cells from PBMCs cultured with SARS-CoV-2 spike peptides, taken after COVID-19 vaccination. The CDR3 DNA follows: TGCGCCAGCAGCTTGGAGGGTAGCTCCTACAATGAGCAGTTCTTC. Encoded protein: CASSLEGSSYNEQFF.